One and the same sample provided the 27 T cell receptor beta chains below, sequenced in a study of blood T cell repertoires in COVID-19. Sequenced by immunoSEQ multiplex PCR; TCRdb stores in-frame clones only, minus some. The sample has some 390,000 clones, 89% seen once; the top ten hold roughly 1.4%. The sample taken for sequencing was peripheral blood. The receptors come from a middle-aged woman with COVID-19, enrolled during active disease.

CDR3 sequence: CATMEGYTEAFF. For the CDR3, the DNA is TGTGCCACCATGGAGGGTTACACTGAAGCTTTCTTT. The chain has TRBV2 and TRBJ1-1; D is unclear. V gave up 10 bases and J gave up 3 bases, with 12 bases separating them. Germline V CDR1 and CDR2: SNHLY, FYNNEI. This CDR3 region has 12 residues.

This rearrangement joins TRBV19 to TRBJ2-7, with 7 positions matching TRBD1. The germline V gene encodes CDR1 LNHDA and CDR2 SQIVND (reference sequence). V shed 9 bases, J shed 3 bases, and the junction held 8 bases outside the gene matches. This CDR3 has 13 residues. The CDR3 coding sequence is TGTGCCAGCACCCCGACAGGGAGCTACGAGCAGTACTTC. It codes for CASTPTGSYEQYF.

The chain employs TRBV5-4 and TRBJ2-1; 10 bases agree with TRBD1. Unmatched junction bases numbered 9, after V lost 0 bases and J lost 3 bases. Looked up from germline, CDR1 is SGHNT and CDR2 is YYREEE (reference sequence). This CDR3 comprises 18 residues. Here the CDR3 reads CASSLGQGATIIYNEQFF. The CDR3 DNA is TGTGCCAGCAGCTTGGGACAGGGGGCGACCATTATCTACAATGAGCAGTTCTTC.

The chain uses TRBV18 and TRBJ1-4; 7 bases line up with TRBD1. Germline V CDR1 and CDR2: KGHSH, LQKENI. Trimming removed 3 bases from V and 8 bases from J; junction bases left unmatched: 3. The CDR3 is made up of 13 amino acids. CDR3 in amino acids: CASSPDRDEKLFF. The CDR3 coding sequence is TGTGCCAGCTCACCCGACAGGGACGAAAAACTGTTTTTT.

The chain joins TRBV9 to TRBJ1-2, with 8 nucleotides matching TRBD1. The CDR3 is made up of 15 amino acids. The V gene's germline CDR1 is SGDLS and CDR2 YYNGEE. J lost 2 bases, V lost 6 bases, and 9 bases had no gene match. CDR3 amino acids: CASNPRGQGNYGYTF. In nucleotides, the CDR3 is TGTGCCAGCAACCCCCGAGGACAGGGAAACTATGGCTACACCTTC.

The V gene is TRBV18, the J gene TRBJ1-2; TRBD1 might be the D (5 bases). The length of the CDR3 is 14 residues. The germline V gene has CDR1 KGHSH and CDR2 LQKENI. Trimming cost V 3 bases and J 6 bases, with 14 bases left between them. This CDR3 is CASSPSGRGDGYTF. The CDR3 nucleotides read TGTGCCAGCTCACCCTCCGGGAGGGGCGATGGCTACACCTTC.

This chain links TRBV30 with TRBJ1-1; D gene unclear. The V and J ends lost 3 bases and 5 bases respectively, with 13 bases between them. This CDR3 has 13 amino acids. Germline V CDR1 and CDR2: GTSNPN, SVGIG (reference sequence). The CDR3 is CAWSGLRRTEAFF. In DNA form, the CDR3 reads TGTGCCTGGAGCGGACTTCGGAGAACTGAAGCTTTCTTT.

The rearrangement uses TRBV28 and TRBJ1-1, with 11 positions matching TRBD1. The germline V gene encodes CDR1 MDHEN and CDR2 SYDVKM. Trimming cost V 7 bases and J 0 bases; bases outside gene matches: 7. The CDR3 is made up of 16 amino acids. This CDR3 is CASTPGGQGVNTEAFF. CDR3 bases: TGTGCCAGCACCCCCGGGGGACAGGGGGTGAACACTGAAGCTTTCTTT. Together with reference TRBV28 and TRBJ1-1, the CDR3 gives the full variable domain: DVKVTQSSRYLVKRTGEKVFLECVQDMDHENMFWYRQDPGLGLRLIYFSYDVKMKEKGDIPEGYSVSREKKERFSLILESASTNQTSMYLCASTPGGQGVNTEAFFGQGTRLTVV.

V is TRBV6-1 and J is TRBJ2-1; TRBD1 aligns across 10 bases. Germline V lookup: CDR1 MNHNS, CDR2 SASEGT. The CDR3 runs 17 residues. Trimming removed 4 bases from V and 8 bases from J; junction bases left unmatched: 14. The CDR3 spells CASSVPMTGQGVHEQFF. The CDR3 DNA reads as TGTGCCAGCAGTGTACCCATGACCGGACAGGGGGTACATGAGCAGTTCTTC.

The V call is TRBV9, the J call TRBJ1-6, with 9 bases aligning to TRBD1. V was clipped by 4 bases and J by 9 bases; unmatched bases: 2. Germline loops: CDR1 SGDLS, CDR2 YYNGEE. This CDR3 is 13 amino acids long. Written as DNA, the CDR3 is TGTGCCAGCAGCTCGGACAGGGGTTCACCCCTCCACTTT. Translated, it gives CASSSDRGSPLHF. Variable domain in full (rest from reference TRBV9 and TRBJ1-6): DSGVTQTPKHLITATGQRVTLRCSPRSGDLSVYWYQQSLDQGLQFLIQYYNGEERAKGNILERFSAQQFPDLHSELNLSSLELGDSALYFCASSSDRGSPLHFGNGTRLTVT.

The rearrangement links TRBV28 to TRBJ1-2, with D perhaps matching TRBD1 (6 bases). In germline, CDR1 is MDHEN, CDR2 SYDVKM. The CDR3 contains 13 residues. Trimming took 2 bases from V and 8 from J, leaving 12 bases between them. CDR3 sequence reads: CASSLGGAKGYTF. CDR3 nucleotides: TGTGCCAGCAGTTTAGGGGGGGCGAAAGGCTACACCTTC.

This clone came up once. J is TRBJ1-2 and V is TRBV27, with TRBD1 matching over 9 bases. This CDR3 is 13 amino acids long. Germline assignment: CDR1 MNHEY and CDR2 SMNVEV (reference sequence). With V trimmed by 6 bases and J by 7 bases, 6 bases remained unmatched. As DNA, the CDR3 is TGTGCCAGCAGAGTGGGACAGGGCCGTGGCTACACCTTC. It translates to CASRVGQGRGYTF.

The chain is built from TRBV6-5 and TRBJ1-2; 9 nucleotides line up with TRBD1. Germline CDR1 and CDR2: MNHEY and SVGAGI. The CDR3 is 14 residues long. Trimming cost V 6 bases and J 4 bases; bases outside gene matches: 6. CDR3 DNA sequence: TGTGCCAGCAGCGCACAGGGGGCCCGCTATGGCTACACCTTC. Protein product: CASSAQGARYGYTF.

The DNA for the CDR3 is TGTGCCAGCTCGGCGGGACAGCTTACTAGCAATCAGCCCCAGCATTTT. Translated, it gives CASSAGQLTSNQPQHF. The chain combines TRBV18 with TRBJ1-5; 7 nucleotides agree with TRBD1. Germline-derived CDR1 and CDR2 are KGHSH and LQKENI. The CDR3 is 16 residues long. After removal of 6 bases from V and 0 bases from J, the junction contained 8 bases not matched to a gene.

The V gene is TRBV6-2 or TRBV6-3, the J gene TRBJ1-5; a weak D match, TRBD1 (5 bases). Trimming left V 0 bases short and J 14 bases short, with 14 bases between. Germline V gene data show CDR1 as MNHEY and CDR2 as SVGEGT. This CDR3 region has 13 residues. The CDR3 reads CASSYSRGGNKHF. The CDR3, as DNA: TGTGCCAGCAGTTACTCGAGGGGAGGGAATAAGCATTTT.

The genes are TRBV5-1 and TRBJ2-1; D is unclear. Germline V CDR1 and CDR2: SGHRS, YFSETQ. V lost 4 bases and J 5 bases, leaving 4 bases between the germline ends. This CDR3 region has 11 residues. In nucleotides, the CDR3 is TGCGCCAGCAGCCTTAACAATGAGCAGTTCTTC. This sequence encodes CASSLNNEQFF.

This clone was observed a single time. The chain joins TRBV28 to TRBJ1-5, with 9 positions matching TRBD1. The trim removed 7 bases at V and 6 bases at J, leaving 13 bases unmatched. CDR3 length: 16 residues. CDR1 is MDHEN and CDR2 is SYDVKM in the germline V gene. The CDR3 loop is CASTITGGTGSQPQHF. The CDR3 nucleotides are TGTGCCAGCACCATTACGGGGGGGACAGGGAGTCAGCCCCAGCATTTT.

This clone showed up just a few times. The V and J genes are TRBV5-1 and TRBJ1-2, with 7 bases matching TRBD1. CDR1 is SGHRS and CDR2 is YFSETQ in the germline V gene. The CDR3 loop spans 13 amino acids. The ends lost 4 bases at V and 6 bases at J; junction bases unmatched: 6. In nucleotides, the CDR3 is TGCGCCAGCAGCCCCACCGGGACAGATGGCTACACCTTC. Amino acid sequence: CASSPTGTDGYTF. The full variable domain, its missing parts supplied by reference TRBV5-1 and TRBJ1-2, is KAGVTQTPRYLIKTRGQQVTLSCSPISGHRSVSWYQQTPGQGLQFLFEYFSETQRNKGNFPGRFSGRQFSNSRSEMNVSTLELGDSALYLCASSPTGTDGYTFGSGTRLTVV.

This sequence joins TRBV7-2 and TRBJ2-3, with 8 bases lining up with TRBD2. The germline CDR1 and CDR2 sequences are SGHTA and FQGNSA. The V segment lost 5 bases and the J segment 11 bases; nucleotides outside the gene matches: 12. The CDR3 totals 14 residues. The CDR3 nucleotides are TGTGCCAGCAGCCCTCAGGACGGCCGGGGGGGGCAGTATTTT. It is translated as CASSPQDGRGGQYF.

This chain uses TRBV28 with TRBJ2-6, with D possibly being TRBD2 (6 bases). V was pared by 1 base and J by 3 bases, with 10 bases between. The CDR3 contains 16 residues. The germline V gene has CDR1 MDHEN and CDR2 SYDVKM. The DNA of the CDR3 is TGTGCCAGCAGTTTATTCTTGGGGGGTGGGGCCAACGTCCTGACTTTC. Its protein product is CASSLFLGGGANVLTF.

Here the CDR3 reads CSARIGEQGLNYGYTF. In nucleotides, the CDR3 is TGCAGCGCCCGAATAGGGGAACAGGGGCTTAACTATGGCTACACCTTC. The chain joins TRBV29-1 to TRBJ1-2, with 7 nucleotides matching TRBD1. The V segment lost 7 bases and the J segment 1 base; nucleotides outside the gene matches: 15. The CDR3 has 16 residues. From germline, CDR1 is SQVTM and CDR2 ANQGSEA.

V is TRBV27 and J is TRBJ2-2; D unresolved. Germline lookup yields CDR1 MNHEY and CDR2 SMNVEV (reference sequence). Between the trimmed V and J ends, which lost 2 bases and 3 bases, there was a span of 4 bases. This CDR3 is 13 amino acids long. The CDR3, as DNA: TGTGCCAGCAGTTTAACTTACACCGGGGAGCTGTTTTTT. It translates to CASSLTYTGELFF.

V usage is TRBV2 and J usage is TRBJ1-6; TRBD1 aligns across 7 bases. Germline CDR1 SNHLY, CDR2 FYNNEI. This CDR3 region has 15 residues. V dropped 3 bases and J dropped 7; count of bases not matched to a gene: 6. The CDR3 nucleotides read TGTGCCAGCAGTGAGGACAGGCCATTAAATTCACCCCTCCACTTT. It codes for CASSEDRPLNSPLHF.

The CDR3 loop reads CASSISGEAPGYTF. The CDR3 DNA reads as TGTGCCAGTAGTATAAGTGGGGAGGCGCCAGGCTACACCTTC. This chain connects TRBV19 to TRBJ1-2, with D hard to call. The CDR3 extends over 14 amino acids. The germline V gene has CDR1 LNHDA and CDR2 SQIVND (reference sequence). Trimming removed 2 bases at V and 8 bases at J, with 15 bases between.

CDR3 coding DNA: TGTGCCAGCAGCACTACAGGGGGCGCTTACTATGGCTACACCTTC. It codes for CASSTTGGAYYGYTF. The rearrangement uses TRBV7-2 and TRBJ1-2, with TRBD1 matching 9 bases. V lost 5 bases and J lost 3; bases outside the gene matches: 7. From germline, CDR1 is SGHTA and CDR2 FQGNSA. CDR3 size: 15 residues.

The V and J genes are TRBV7-2 and TRBJ2-7; D may be TRBD2 (5 bases). The V end lost 3 bases, the J end lost 2 bases, and 8 bases lay between the germline ends. Germline V gene lookup returns CDR1 SGHTA and CDR2 FQGNSA. CDR3 length: 13 residues. CDR3 amino acids: CASSFQRAYEQYF. Written as DNA, the CDR3 is TGTGCCAGCAGCTTCCAGAGGGCCTACGAGCAGTACTTC.

This chain uses TRBV7-2 with TRBJ2-4, with 9 bases aligning to TRBD2. V dropped 2 bases and J dropped 6; count of bases not matched to a gene: 2. Germline CDR1 SGHTA, CDR2 FQGNSA. The CDR3 extends over 14 amino acids. The CDR3, as DNA: TGTGCCAGCAGCTTAATTAGCGGGAGAAACATTCAGTACTTC. Its translation: CASSLISGRNIQYF.